This is a list of T cell receptor beta chains from one sample in a study of blood T cell repertoires in COVID-19. Repertoires were generated with immunoSEQ multiplex PCR, while TCRdb's copy carries only in-frame clones and drops some. The table has 150,000 or so clones, more than 70% seen once; the top ten hold around 5.9%. Sequencing was done on a sample of PBMCs or T cells enriched from blood (not recorded which). The receptors come from a man aged 35 to 55 who had recovered from COVID-19. Each CDR3 is given with its conserved first and last residue. A D gene is named only where the DNA matches it firmly. The size of a clone is reported for some rows only, either as once, few or many, or as a class for expanded clones.

clone size	V gene	J gene	D gene	CDR3 protein	CDR3 DNA
NA	TRBV7-6	TRBJ2-1	TRBD2	CASSPLAGSSYNEQFF	TGTGCCAGCAGCCCCTTAGCGGGAAGCTCCTACAATGAGCAGTTCTTC
NA	TRBV10-3	TRBJ2-5	TRBD2	CAISEPLAGGETQYF	TGTGCCATCAGTGAGCCACTCGCGGGGGGAGAGACCCAGTACTTC
NA	TRBV9	TRBJ1-2	NA	CASSDLGRYNYGYTF	TGTGCCAGCAGCGACCTAGGGAGATATAACTATGGCTACACCTTC
NA	TRBV3-1/TRBV3-2	TRBJ1-2	TRBD1	CASSLGQAFYGYTF	TGTGCCAGCAGCCTGGGACAGGCGTTCTATGGCTACACCTTC
NA	TRBV3-1/TRBV3-2	TRBJ1-5	NA	CASSQGARGSNQPQHF	TGTGCCAGCAGCCAAGGGGCCAGGGGTAGCAATCAGCCCCAGCATTTT
NA	TRBV18	TRBJ1-2	TRBD1	CASSPLEGQGLYGYTF	TGTGCCAGCTCACCACTTGAGGGACAGGGGCTCTATGGCTACACCTTC
NA	TRBV24-1	TRBJ2-7	TRBD2	CATSDMASGGLYEQYF	TGTGCCACCAGTGATATGGCTAGCGGGGGGCTATACGAGCAGTACTTC
once	TRBV18	TRBJ1-6	TRBD1	CASSPSGTGPGFSSPLHF	TGTGCCAGCTCACCCTCCGGGACAGGGCCGGGTTTTAGTTCACCCCTCCACTTT
NA	TRBV19	TRBJ2-2	NA	CASSGSKVSGELFF	TGTGCCAGTAGTGGTAGCAAAGTATCCGGGGAGCTGTTTTTT
NA	TRBV24-1	TRBJ2-7	NA	CATSDSWAGAEQYF	TGTGCCACCAGTGATTCTTGGGCAGGGGCCGAGCAGTACTTC
NA	TRBV7-2	TRBJ1-1	NA	CASSAFEAAEAFF	TGTGCCAGCAGCGCCTTCGAGGCTGCTGAAGCTTTCTTT
NA	TRBV7-9	TRBJ1-1	TRBD1	CASSLVRVQGRSTEAFF	TGTGCCAGCAGCTTAGTCAGGGTACAGGGGAGATCCACTGAAGCTTTCTTT
NA	TRBV19	TRBJ1-2	TRBD1	CASSFTGVGGYTF	TGTGCCAGTAGTTTTACAGGGGTTGGAGGCTACACCTTC
NA	TRBV9	TRBJ2-1	TRBD2	CASSVALGGGFYNEQFF	TGTGCCAGCAGCGTAGCCCTGGGCGGGGGGTTTTACAATGAGCAGTTCTTC
few	TRBV25-1	TRBJ2-4	NA	CASRTGTGTLGNIQYF	TGTGCCAGCAGGACCGGGACTGGGACCCTAGGAAACATTCAGTACTTC
once	TRBV7-2	TRBJ1-2	TRBD1	CASSLFSGQGADGYTF	TGTGCCAGCAGCTTATTTTCGGGACAGGGGGCCGATGGCTACACCTTC
once	TRBV24-1	TRBJ2-2	NA	CATSFPGTGELFF	TGTGCCACCAGTTTCCCCGGCACCGGGGAGCTGTTTTTT
NA	TRBV9	TRBJ1-5	TRBD1	CASSAGQGAWNQPQHF	TGTGCCAGCAGCGCGGGACAGGGGGCTTGGAATCAGCCCCAGCATTTT
NA	TRBV3-1/TRBV3-2	TRBJ2-5	TRBD2	CASSLTGGETQYF	TGTGCCAGCAGCTTAACGGGGGGGGAGACCCAGTACTTC
NA	TRBV5-4	TRBJ2-5	TRBD2	CASSLAGGAGKETQYF	TGTGCCAGCAGCTTGGCCGGGGGGGCCGGGAAAGAGACCCAGTACTTC
NA	TRBV2	TRBJ1-2	TRBD1	CASSRDSFTNYGYTF	TGTGCCAGCAGTCGGGACAGCTTCACTAACTATGGCTACACCTTC